This TCR beta chain was identified during a study of CD8+CD57+ T cells in acquired aplastic anemia (dated by TCRdb to about 2018). Context from the whole study: On average, sorted CD4+ and CD8+ cells yielded around 3.5 ug of extracted DNA, with a range of about 0.17 to 27.4 ug. Mean read counts for healthy donor samples were about 10 million for CD4+ cells and 11.0 million for CD8+ cells. Beyond this particular receptor, the publication reports: Between patients and healthy controls, no significant difference in CD8+ Simpson's diversity was found (P=0.060). Roughly 29 CD8+ CDR3 sequences were found in both patients and controls but appeared to be highly expressed in patients and within the immunodominant clones of the patients.

As encoded in the germline V gene (reference sequence), CDR1 is DFQATT while CDR2 is SNEGSKA. V and J lose 0 bases and 8 bases, and a span of 16 bases separates them. Taken from cysteine to phenylalanine, the CDR3 has 15 residues. Only the CDR3 DNA is retained, 45 bases long and in frame from the first base. The study deep-sequenced TCR repertoires of sorted CD4+ and CD8+ blood T cells from severe aplastic anemia patients and healthy subjects. Ficoll-Paque density gradient centrifugation was used to isolate peripheral blood mononuclear cells. Before DNA extraction, CD4+ and CD8+ T cells were sorted by FACS or by magnetic beads. Genomic DNA served as template for TCR beta VDJ combination and CDR3 sequence profiling. An Illumina HiSeq 2000 was used for TCR repertoire sequencing. Per the source publication's procedure: Repertoires were assessed using TRBV/TRBJ rearrangement plots, CDR3 size and DJ length profiles, and Simpson's diversity index. The most abundant DNA sequence in the deep sequencing data was defined as the immunodominant clone. CDR3 amino acid sequences were checked for sharing across subjects and were also compared against the VDJdb database and published repertoires. TCRdb passed the public sequencing reads through fastp at Q25 and MiXCR, retaining productive beta sequences. Every distinct CDR3 protein forms one entry, paired with its most common genes and DNA. The V and J calls and clone size are TCRdb's, not the authors'. Recorded for this sample are some 170,000 distinct CDR3 sequences; around 45% of them occurred a single time. 0.9% to 1.2% of the sample rests with the top ten.

In regard to this clonotype: It has no known antigen specificity. The sample holds no much larger clone one base away, and base qualities are not on file.

Material: sorted CD4+, CD8+, or CD8+CD57+ T cells (not recorded which) from PBMCs. The rearranged chain carries TRBV20-1 and TRBJ1-4; TRBD1 is a possible D gene, resting on 5 matching bases. This sequence originates from a human donor in good health. This receptor has the CDR3 CSARDRAETDEKLFF. The base sequence is TGCAGTGCTAGAGATCGTGCGGAGACAGACGAAAAACTGTTTTTT.